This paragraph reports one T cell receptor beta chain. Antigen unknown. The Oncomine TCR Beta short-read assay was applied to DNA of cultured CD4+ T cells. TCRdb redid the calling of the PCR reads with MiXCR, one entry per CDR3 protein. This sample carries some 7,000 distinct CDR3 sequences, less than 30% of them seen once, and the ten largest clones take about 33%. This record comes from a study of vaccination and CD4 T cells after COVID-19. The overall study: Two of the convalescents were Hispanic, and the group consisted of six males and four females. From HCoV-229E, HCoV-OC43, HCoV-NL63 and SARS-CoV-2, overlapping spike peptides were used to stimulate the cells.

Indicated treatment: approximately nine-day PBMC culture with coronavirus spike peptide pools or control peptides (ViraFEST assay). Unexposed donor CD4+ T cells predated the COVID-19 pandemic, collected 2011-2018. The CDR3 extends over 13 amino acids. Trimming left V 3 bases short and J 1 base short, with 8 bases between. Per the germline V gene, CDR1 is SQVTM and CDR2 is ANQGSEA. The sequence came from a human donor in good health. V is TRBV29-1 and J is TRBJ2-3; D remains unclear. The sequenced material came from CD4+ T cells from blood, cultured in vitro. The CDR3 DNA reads TGCAGCGTTGATATAGACGGCACAGATACGCAGTATTTT. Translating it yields CSVDIDGTDTQYF.